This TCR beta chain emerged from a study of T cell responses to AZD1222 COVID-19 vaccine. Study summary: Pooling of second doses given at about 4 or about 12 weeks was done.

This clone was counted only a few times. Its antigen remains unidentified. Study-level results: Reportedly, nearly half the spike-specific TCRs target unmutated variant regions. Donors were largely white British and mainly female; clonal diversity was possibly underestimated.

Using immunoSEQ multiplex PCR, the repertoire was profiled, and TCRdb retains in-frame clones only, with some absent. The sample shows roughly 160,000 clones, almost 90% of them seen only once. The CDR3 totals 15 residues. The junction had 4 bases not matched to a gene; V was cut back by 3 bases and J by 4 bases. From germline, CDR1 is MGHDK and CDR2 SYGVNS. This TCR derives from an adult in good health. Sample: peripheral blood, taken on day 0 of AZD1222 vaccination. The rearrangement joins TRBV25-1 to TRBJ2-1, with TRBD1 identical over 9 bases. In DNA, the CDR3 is TGTGCCAGCAGTGACGGGACAGGGCTATACAATGAGCAGTTCTTC. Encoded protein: CASSDGTGLYNEQFF. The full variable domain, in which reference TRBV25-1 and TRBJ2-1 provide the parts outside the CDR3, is EADIYQTPRYLVIGTGKKITLECSQTMGHDKMYWYQQDPGMELHLIHYSYGVNSTEKGDLSSESTVSRIRTEHFPLTLESARPSHTSQYLCASSDGTGLYNEQFFGPGTRLTVL.